This T cell receptor (beta chain) was obtained from a study of beta chain features in type 1 diabetes. Every bit of the isolated RNA underwent reverse transcription, so sequencing read expressed TCRB transcripts. Approximately 3.6 million reads was the average for naive, central memory and regulatory T cell samples. The assay was immunoSEQ multiplex PCR, and TCRdb's table has in-frame clones only and misses some. Counted here are about 660,000 clones, more than 12% occurring once; the ten biggest clones make up approximately 0.039%. In this sample, this clone turned up a few times. The antigen is not known. The CDR3 covers 14 residues. Trimming pared 7 bases from V and 8 bases from J, leaving 18 bases between. The V gene's germline CDR1 is MDHEN and CDR2 SYDVKM. Findings and limits, study-wide: For TCRB rearrangement, an influence of HLA type remained unresolved here. In patients and controls equally, PCR might favor templates that are shorter. When cDNA is sequenced, cells with high TCR expression could be over-represented. When Type 1 diabetes patients were examined, their TCRB CDR3s proved moderately but significantly shorter in all four CD4+ subsets.

The chain has TRBV28 and TRBJ2-1; D unresolved. Sequenced material: naive CD4+ T cells from blood. This TCR was sampled from a man younger than 35 with type 1 diabetes. The CDR3 sequence is CASIPGLRSDEQFF. In DNA form, the CDR3 reads TGTGCCAGCATTCCGGGTCTCCGGAGCGATGAGCAGTTCTTC.